The sequence of this TCR beta chain was determined in a study of CD4 T cell repertoires in COVID-19. The method was immunoSEQ multiplex PCR; TCRdb's version includes in-frame clones alone and lacks a portion of them. Here the sample spans about 22,000 clones, around 86% being singletons. Sequencing was done directly on freshly isolated, uncultured memory T cells. CDR1 is LNHDA and CDR2 is SQIVND in the germline V gene (reference sequence). V lost 3 bases, J lost 1 base, and 14 bases lay in between. The CDR3 extends over 16 amino acids. The TCR sequence derives from a human donor who had COVID-19. The chain joins TRBV19 to TRBJ2-3, with a possible D match to TRBD1 (5 bases). Sequencing used central memory CD4+ T cells from blood, obtained before the COVID-19 pandemic. The CDR3 protein is CASSMPGHVGTDTQYF. DNA of the CDR3: TGTGCCAGTAGTATGCCAGGGCACGTGGGCACAGATACGCAGTATTTT.